This T cell receptor beta chain emerged from a study of T cell responses to AZD1222 COVID-19 vaccine. The study's findings and limits: Clonal diversity may have been underestimated, and the donors were mostly white British, with more females than males.

TCRdb's table, derived via immunoSEQ multiplex PCR, lists solely in-frame clones and lacks some. Here the sample spans approximately 44,000 clones, over 60% being singletons. To note about this clone: The antigen is unknown.

This TCR came from an adult in good health. Material: peripheral blood, obtained on day 0 of AZD1222 vaccination.

The CDR3 nucleotides read TGTGCCAGCAGAACCTCGCAGGGCCAGAACACTGAAGCTTTCTTT. This codes for CASRTSQGQNTEAFF. The V and J genes are TRBV3-1 (or the pseudogene TRBV3-2) and TRBJ1-1; maybe TRBD1 (5 bases). Germline V gene sequence: CDR1 LGHDT, CDR2 YNNKEL (reference sequence). This CDR3 has 15 amino acids. With 6 bases removed from V and 1 base from J, the gap between germline ends came to 15 bases.